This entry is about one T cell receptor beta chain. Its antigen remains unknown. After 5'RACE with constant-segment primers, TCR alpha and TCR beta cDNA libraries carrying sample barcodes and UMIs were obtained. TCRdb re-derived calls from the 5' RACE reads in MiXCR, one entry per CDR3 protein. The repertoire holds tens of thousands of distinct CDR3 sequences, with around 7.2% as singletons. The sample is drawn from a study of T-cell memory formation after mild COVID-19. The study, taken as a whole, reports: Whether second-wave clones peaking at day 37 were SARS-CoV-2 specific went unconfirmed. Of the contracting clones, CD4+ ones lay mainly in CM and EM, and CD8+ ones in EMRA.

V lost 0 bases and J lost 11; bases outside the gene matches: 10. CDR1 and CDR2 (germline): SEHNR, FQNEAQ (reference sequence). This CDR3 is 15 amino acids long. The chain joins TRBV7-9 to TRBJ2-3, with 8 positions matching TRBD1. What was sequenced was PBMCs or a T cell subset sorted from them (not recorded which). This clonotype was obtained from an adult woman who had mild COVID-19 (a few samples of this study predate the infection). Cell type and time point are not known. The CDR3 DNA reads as TGTGCCAGCAGCTTAGCTGTTGTTTCGGGACAGGTGCAGTATTTT. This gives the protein CASSLAVVSGQVQYF. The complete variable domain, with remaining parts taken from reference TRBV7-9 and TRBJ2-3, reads DTGVSQNPRHKITKRGQNVTFRCDPISEHNRLYWYRQTLGQGPEFLTYFQNEAQLEKSRLLSDRFSAERPKGSFSTLEIQRTEQGDSAMYLCASSLAVVSGQVQYFGPGTRLTVL.